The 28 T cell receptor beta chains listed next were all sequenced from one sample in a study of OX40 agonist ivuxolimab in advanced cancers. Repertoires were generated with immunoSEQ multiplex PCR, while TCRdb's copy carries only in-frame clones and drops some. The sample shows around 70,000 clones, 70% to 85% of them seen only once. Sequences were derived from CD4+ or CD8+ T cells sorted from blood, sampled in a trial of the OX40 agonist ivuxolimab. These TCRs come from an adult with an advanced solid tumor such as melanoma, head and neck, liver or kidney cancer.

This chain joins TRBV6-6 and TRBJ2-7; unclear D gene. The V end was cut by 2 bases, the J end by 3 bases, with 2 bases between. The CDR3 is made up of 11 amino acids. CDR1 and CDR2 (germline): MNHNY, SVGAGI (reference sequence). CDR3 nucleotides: TGTGCCAGCAGTTACAACTACGAGCAGTACTTC. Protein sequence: CASSYNYEQYF.

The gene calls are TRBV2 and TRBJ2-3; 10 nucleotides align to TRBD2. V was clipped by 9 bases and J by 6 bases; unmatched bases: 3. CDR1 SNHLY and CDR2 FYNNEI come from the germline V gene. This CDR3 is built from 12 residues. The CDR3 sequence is CASLGLADTQYF. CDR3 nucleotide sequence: TGTGCCAGTCTGGGACTAGCGGATACGCAGTATTTT. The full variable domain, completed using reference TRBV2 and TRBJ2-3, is EPEVTQTPSHQVTQMGQEVILRCVPISNHLYFYWYRQILGQKVEFLVSFYNNEISEKSEIFDDQFSVERPDGSNFTLKIRSTKLEDSAMYFCASLGLADTQYFGPGTRLTVL.

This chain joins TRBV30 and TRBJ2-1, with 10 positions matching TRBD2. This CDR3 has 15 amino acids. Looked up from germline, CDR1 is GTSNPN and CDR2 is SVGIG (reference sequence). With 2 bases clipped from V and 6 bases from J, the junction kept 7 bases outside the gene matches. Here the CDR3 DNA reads TGTGCCTGGAGTATAGCGGGGGGTACCCTCAATGAGCAGTTCTTC. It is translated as CAWSIAGGTLNEQFF.

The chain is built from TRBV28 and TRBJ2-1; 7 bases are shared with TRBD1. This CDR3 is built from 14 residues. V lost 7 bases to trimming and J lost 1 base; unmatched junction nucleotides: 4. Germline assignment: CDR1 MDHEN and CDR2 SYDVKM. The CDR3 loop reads CASIRDRSYNEQFF. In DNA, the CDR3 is TGTGCCAGCATCCGGGACAGATCCTACAATGAGCAGTTCTTC.

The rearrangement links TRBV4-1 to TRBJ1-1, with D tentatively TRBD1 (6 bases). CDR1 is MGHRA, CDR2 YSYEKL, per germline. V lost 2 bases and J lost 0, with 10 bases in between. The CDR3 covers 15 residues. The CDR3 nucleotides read TGCGCCAGCAGCCAACCGGGACATTTGAACACTGAAGCTTTCTTT. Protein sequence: CASSQPGHLNTEAFF.

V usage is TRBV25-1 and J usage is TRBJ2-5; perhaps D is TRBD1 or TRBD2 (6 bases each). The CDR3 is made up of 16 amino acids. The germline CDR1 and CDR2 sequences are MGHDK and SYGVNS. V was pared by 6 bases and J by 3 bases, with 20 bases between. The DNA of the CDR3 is TGTGCCAGCAGCCCTGCGGGAACAGGGTGGGAAGAGACCCAGTACTTC. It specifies CASSPAGTGWEETQYF.

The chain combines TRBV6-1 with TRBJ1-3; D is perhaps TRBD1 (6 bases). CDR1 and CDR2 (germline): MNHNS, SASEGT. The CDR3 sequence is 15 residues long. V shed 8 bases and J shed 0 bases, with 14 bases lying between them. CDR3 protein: CASCAGDFSGNTIYF. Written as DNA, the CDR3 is TGTGCCAGCTGCGCAGGGGACTTCTCTGGAAACACCATATATTTT.

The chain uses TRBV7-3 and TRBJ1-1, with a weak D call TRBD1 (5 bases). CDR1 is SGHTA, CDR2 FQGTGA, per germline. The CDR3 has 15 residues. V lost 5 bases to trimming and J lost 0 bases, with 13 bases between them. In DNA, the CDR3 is TGTGCCAGCAGCATGACCAGGGATGTGAACACTGAAGCTTTCTTT. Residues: CASSMTRDVNTEAFF. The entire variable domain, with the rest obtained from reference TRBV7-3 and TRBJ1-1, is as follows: GAGVSQTPSNKVTEKGKYVELRCDPISGHTALYWYRQSLGQGPEFLIYFQGTGAADDSGLPNDRFFAVRPEGSVSTLKIQRTERGDSAVYLCASSMTRDVNTEAFFGQGTRLTVV.

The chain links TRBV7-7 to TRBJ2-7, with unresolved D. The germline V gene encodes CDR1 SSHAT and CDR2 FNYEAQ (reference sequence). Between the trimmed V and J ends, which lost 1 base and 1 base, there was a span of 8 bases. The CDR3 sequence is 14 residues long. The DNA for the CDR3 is TGTGCCAGCAGCTTAGGTCCCGAATCCTACGAGCAGTACTTC. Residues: CASSLGPESYEQYF.

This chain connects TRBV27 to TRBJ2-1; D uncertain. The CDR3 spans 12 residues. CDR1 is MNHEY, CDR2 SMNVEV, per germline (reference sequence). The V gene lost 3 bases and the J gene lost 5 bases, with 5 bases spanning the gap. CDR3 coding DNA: TGTGCCAGCAGTTTGTCCAACAATGAGCAGTTCTTC. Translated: CASSLSNNEQFF.

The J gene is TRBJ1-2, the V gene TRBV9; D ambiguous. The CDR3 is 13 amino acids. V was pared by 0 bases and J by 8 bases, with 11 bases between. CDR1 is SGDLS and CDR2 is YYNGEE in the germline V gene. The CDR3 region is CASSVATGRGYTF. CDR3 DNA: TGTGCCAGCAGCGTAGCTACCGGAAGAGGCTACACCTTC.

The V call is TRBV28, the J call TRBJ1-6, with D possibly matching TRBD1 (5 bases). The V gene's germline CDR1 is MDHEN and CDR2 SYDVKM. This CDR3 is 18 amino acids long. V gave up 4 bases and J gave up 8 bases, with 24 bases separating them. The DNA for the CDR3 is TGTGCCAGCAGTTCCCCCGCTTGGGGGATGAGCCATTATTCACCCCTCCACTTT. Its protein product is CASSSPAWGMSHYSPLHF. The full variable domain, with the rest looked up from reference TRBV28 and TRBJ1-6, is DVKVTQSSRYLVKRTGEKVFLECVQDMDHENMFWYRQDPGLGLRLIYFSYDVKMKEKGDIPEGYSVSREKKERFSLILESASTNQTSMYLCASSSPAWGMSHYSPLHFGNGTRLTVT.

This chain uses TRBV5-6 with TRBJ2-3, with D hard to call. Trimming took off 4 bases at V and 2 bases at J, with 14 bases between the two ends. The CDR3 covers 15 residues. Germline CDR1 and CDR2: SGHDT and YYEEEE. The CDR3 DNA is TGTGCCAGCAGCCCGGGCCGCCTTCCCACAGATACGCAGTATTTT. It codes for CASSPGRLPTDTQYF.

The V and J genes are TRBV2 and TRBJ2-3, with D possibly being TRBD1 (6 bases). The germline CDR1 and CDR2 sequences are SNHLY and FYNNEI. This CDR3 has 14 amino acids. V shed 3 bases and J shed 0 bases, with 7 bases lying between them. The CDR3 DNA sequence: TGTGCCAGCAGTGATAGGGGGAGCACAGATACGCAGTATTTT. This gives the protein CASSDRGSTDTQYF.

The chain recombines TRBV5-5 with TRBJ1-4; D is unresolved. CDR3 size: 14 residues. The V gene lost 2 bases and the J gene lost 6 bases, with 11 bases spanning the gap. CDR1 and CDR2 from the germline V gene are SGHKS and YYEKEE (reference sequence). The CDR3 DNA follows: TGTGCCAGCAGCTTCTCCGGGAGGGATGAAAAACTGTTTTTT. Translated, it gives CASSFSGRDEKLFF.

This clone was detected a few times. CDR3 protein: CASGSGTSWEIAKNIQYF. The CDR3 region has the DNA TGTGCTAGTGGTTCCGGGACTAGCTGGGAAATAGCCAAAAACATTCAGTACTTC. The J gene is TRBJ2-4, the V gene TRBV12-5; 9 bases align to TRBD2. Germline V CDR1 and CDR2: LGHNT, FRNRAP. V shed 4 bases, J shed 0 bases, and the junction held 10 bases outside the gene matches. The CDR3 covers 18 residues.

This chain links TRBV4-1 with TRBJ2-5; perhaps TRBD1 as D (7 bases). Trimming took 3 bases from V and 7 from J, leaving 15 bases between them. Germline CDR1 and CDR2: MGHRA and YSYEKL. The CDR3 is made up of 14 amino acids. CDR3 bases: TGCGCCAGCAGCCAGGGACAGACGGAGGGGACCCAGTACTTC. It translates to CASSQGQTEGTQYF.

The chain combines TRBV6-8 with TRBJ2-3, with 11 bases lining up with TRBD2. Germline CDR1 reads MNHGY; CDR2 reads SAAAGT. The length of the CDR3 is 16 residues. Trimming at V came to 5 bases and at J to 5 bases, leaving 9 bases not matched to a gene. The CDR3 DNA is TGTGCCAGCAGTCTTAAACTAGCGGGAGTGATAGATACGCAGTATTTT. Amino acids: CASSLKLAGVIDTQYF.

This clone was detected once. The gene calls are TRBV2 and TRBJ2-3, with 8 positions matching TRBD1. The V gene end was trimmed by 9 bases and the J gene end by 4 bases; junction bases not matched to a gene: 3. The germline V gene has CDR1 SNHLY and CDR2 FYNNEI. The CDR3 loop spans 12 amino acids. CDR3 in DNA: TGTGCCAGTAGGACAGGGCCAGATACGCAGTATTTT. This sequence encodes CASRTGPDTQYF. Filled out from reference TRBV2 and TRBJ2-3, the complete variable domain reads EPEVTQTPSHQVTQMGQEVILRCVPISNHLYFYWYRQILGQKVEFLVSFYNNEISEKSEIFDDQFSVERPDGSNFTLKIRSTKLEDSAMYFCASRTGPDTQYFGPGTRLTVL.

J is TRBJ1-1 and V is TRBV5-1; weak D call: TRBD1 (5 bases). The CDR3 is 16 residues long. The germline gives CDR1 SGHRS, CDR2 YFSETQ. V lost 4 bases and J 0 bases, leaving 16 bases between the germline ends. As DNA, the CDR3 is TGCGCCAGCAGCCCCTTTGGGACGGGCATGAACACTGAAGCTTTCTTT. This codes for CASSPFGTGMNTEAFF.

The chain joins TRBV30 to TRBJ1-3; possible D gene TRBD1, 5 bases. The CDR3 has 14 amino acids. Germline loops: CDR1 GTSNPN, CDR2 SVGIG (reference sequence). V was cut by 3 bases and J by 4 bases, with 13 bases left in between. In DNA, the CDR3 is TGTGCCTGGAGCCAGGGAATCTCCGGAAACACCATATATTTT. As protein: CAWSQGISGNTIYF. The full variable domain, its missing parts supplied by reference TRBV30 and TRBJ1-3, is SQTIHQWPATLVQPVGSPLSLECTVEGTSNPNLYWYRQAAGRGLQLLFYSVGIGQISSEVPQNLSASRPQDRQFILSSKKLLLSDSGFYLCAWSQGISGNTIYFGEGSWLTVV.

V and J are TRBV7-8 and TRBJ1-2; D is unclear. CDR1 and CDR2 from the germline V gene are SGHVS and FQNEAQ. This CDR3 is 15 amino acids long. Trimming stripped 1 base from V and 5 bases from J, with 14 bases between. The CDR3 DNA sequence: TGTGCCAGCAGCTTAGGAGGAGTCCCGGGGTATGGCTACACCTTC. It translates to CASSLGGVPGYGYTF.

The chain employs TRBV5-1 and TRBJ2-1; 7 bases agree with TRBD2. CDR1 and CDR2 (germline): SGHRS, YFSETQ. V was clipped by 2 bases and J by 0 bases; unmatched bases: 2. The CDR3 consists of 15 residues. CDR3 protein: CASSLGGSSYNEQFF. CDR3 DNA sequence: TGCGCCAGCAGCTTAGGCGGGAGCTCCTACAATGAGCAGTTCTTC.

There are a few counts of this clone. CDR3 loop: CASSLGGKGETQYF. The CDR3, as DNA: TGTGCCAGCAGTTTGGGCGGGAAGGGGGAGACCCAGTACTTC. This sequence joins TRBV27 and TRBJ2-5, with D tentatively TRBD2 (6 bases). The CDR3 consists of 14 residues. Per the germline V gene, CDR1 is MNHEY and CDR2 is SMNVEV (reference sequence). Trimming stripped 3 bases from V and 5 bases from J, with 13 bases between.

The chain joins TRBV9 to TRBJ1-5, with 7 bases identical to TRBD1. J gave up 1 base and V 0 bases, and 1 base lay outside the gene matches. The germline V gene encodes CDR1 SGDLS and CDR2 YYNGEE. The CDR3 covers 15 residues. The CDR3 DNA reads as TGTGCCAGCAGCGTAGGGGACAGAAGCAATCAGCCCCAGCATTTT. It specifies CASSVGDRSNQPQHF.

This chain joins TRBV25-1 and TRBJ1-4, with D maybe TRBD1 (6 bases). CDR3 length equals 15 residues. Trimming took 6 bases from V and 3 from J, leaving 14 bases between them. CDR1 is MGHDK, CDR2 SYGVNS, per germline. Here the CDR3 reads CASSGPTGPNEKLFF. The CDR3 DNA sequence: TGTGCCAGCAGCGGTCCCACAGGGCCTAATGAAAAACTGTTTTTT.

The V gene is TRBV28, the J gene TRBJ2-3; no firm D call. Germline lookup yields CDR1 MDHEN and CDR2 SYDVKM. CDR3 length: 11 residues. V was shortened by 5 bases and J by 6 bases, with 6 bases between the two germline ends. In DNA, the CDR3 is TGTGCCAGCAGTCCCCGGGATACGCAGTATTTT. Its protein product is CASSPRDTQYF.

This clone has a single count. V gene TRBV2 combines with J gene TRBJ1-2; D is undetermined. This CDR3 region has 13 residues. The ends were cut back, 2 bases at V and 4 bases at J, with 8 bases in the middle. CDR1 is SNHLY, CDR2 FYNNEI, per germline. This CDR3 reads CASSEWQSYGYTF. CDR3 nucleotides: TGTGCCAGCAGTGAATGGCAGTCCTATGGCTACACCTTC.